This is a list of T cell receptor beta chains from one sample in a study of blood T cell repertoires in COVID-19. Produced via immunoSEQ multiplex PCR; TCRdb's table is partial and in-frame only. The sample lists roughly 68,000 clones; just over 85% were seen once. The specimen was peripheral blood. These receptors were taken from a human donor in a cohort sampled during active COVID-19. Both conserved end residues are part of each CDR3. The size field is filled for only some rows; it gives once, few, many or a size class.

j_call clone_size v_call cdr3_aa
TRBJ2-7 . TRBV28 CASSLSTYEQYF
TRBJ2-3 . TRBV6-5 CASSYGAGGRPDTQYF
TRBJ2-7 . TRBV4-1 CASSPAGGQREQYF
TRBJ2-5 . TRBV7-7 CASSLKGGETQYF
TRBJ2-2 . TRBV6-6 CASSFRGSRTGELFF
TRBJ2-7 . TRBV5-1 CASSFTSGMGYEQYF
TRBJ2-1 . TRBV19 CASTLDGGSYNEQFF
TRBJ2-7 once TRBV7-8 CASSSTSGSTYEQYF
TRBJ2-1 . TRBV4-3 CASSHSTGRHEQFF
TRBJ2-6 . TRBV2 CASSSDRPGANVLTF
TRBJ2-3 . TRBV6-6 CASSSDLTSGTDTQYF
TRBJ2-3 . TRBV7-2 CASSLRSGGARADTQYF
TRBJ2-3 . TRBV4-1 CASSQDPKTSGRVDTQYF
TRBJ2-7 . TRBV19 CASSIAGTGTYEQYF
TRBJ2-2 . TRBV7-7 CASSWRTAYGTGELFF
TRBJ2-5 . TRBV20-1 CSANVLETQYF
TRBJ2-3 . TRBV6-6 CASSGRDRATDTQYF
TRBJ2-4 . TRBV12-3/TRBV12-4 CASGGWENIQYF
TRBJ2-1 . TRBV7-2 CASSTSTSGRAYNEQFF
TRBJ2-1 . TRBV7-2 CASRGGDEQFF
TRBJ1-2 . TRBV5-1 CASSSVGTENGYTF
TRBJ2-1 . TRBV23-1 CASSQSPMDRGSYNEQFF
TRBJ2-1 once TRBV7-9 CASSLLGSGRYNEQFF